Below, 29 T cell receptor beta chains from the same sample are listed, as sequenced in a study of a mutant IDH1 vaccine in newly diagnosed glioma. Specified time point: week 47, end of study. Vaccinated patients received 300 ug of mutant IDH1 20-mer peptide per dose, with topical imiquimod. Their specific antigens are unknown. Measured with immunoSEQ multiplex PCR; TCRdb has only the in-frame clones, and not every one. The sample carries tens of thousands of clones, 82% recorded once. Source: PBMCs, taken from a glioma patient whose treatment included an IDH1 peptide vaccine. Receptors were obtained from a man in his late teens or twenties with glioma. Some clones in this sample may be carry-over from other donors' samples.

J is TRBJ1-3 and V is TRBV20-1; the D is unclear. The CDR3 length is 10 residues. Looked up from germline, CDR1 is DFQATT and CDR2 is SNEGSKA (reference sequence). V gave up 6 bases and J gave up 11 bases, with 11 bases separating them. The CDR3: CSAKGSSIYF. The CDR3 DNA is TGCAGTGCAAAAGGGTCATCCATATATTTT.

This chain joins TRBV5-1 and TRBJ1-6; D remains ambiguous. Germline CDR1 is SGHRS and CDR2 is YFSETQ. There are 16 residues in the CDR3. V was pared by 0 bases and J by 5 bases, with 12 bases between. This chain's CDR3 is CASSLDLTENNSPLHF. CDR3 DNA: TGCGCCAGCAGCTTGGATTTGACGGAAAATAATTCACCCCTCCACTTT.

This chain uses TRBV2 with TRBJ2-7; possibly TRBD1 for D (6 bases). Trimming removed 8 bases at V and 0 bases at J, with 23 bases between. Per germline, CDR1 SNHLY and CDR2 FYNNEI. The CDR3 is 17 residues long. This CDR3 is CASETYLDSMSSYEQYF. Written as DNA, the CDR3 is TGTGCCAGCGAAACCTACTTGGACAGTATGAGCTCCTACGAGCAGTACTTC.

The chain combines TRBV28 with TRBJ1-1; D perhaps matches TRBD1 (5 bases). The germline V gene has CDR1 MDHEN and CDR2 SYDVKM. This CDR3 has 15 amino acids. The V end lost 2 bases, the J end lost 0 bases, and 10 bases lay between the germline ends. The CDR3 DNA reads TGTGCCAGCAGTTTAGAGAACAGGATGAACACTGAAGCTTTCTTT. It specifies CASSLENRMNTEAFF.

This clone was seen once. J is TRBJ1-5 and V is TRBV6-4; D remains ambiguous. V lost 8 bases and J 6 bases, leaving 14 bases between the germline ends. The CDR3 is 13 amino acids. Germline V gene sequence: CDR1 MRHNA, CDR2 SNTAGT. The DNA of the CDR3 is TGTGCCAGCGCCCCCGGAGAGGGTCAGCCCCAGCATTTT. Protein product: CASAPGEGQPQHF.

The chain recombines TRBV6-6 with TRBJ2-7, with D possibly TRBD2 on 5 matching bases. Per the germline V gene, CDR1 is MNHNY and CDR2 is SVGAGI (reference sequence). V was clipped by 5 bases and J by 6 bases, with 14 bases between them. CDR3 length: 13 residues. The CDR3: CASSRQLGGEQYF. DNA of the CDR3: TGTGCCAGCAGTCGACAACTCGGAGGCGAGCAGTACTTC.

This chain joins TRBV5-1 and TRBJ2-7; TRBD2 matches 14 bases. The length of the CDR3 is 14 residues. The J segment lost 3 bases and the V segment lost 5 bases, leaving 1 base of the junction unmatched. Germline V gene data show CDR1 as SGHRS and CDR2 as YFSETQ. The CDR3 sequence: CASSGTSGGYEQYF. CDR3 in DNA: TGCGCCAGCAGTGGGACTAGCGGGGGCTACGAGCAGTACTTC.

The rearrangement links TRBV19 to TRBJ2-7; D gene unclear. The V gene's germline CDR1 is LNHDA and CDR2 SQIVND (reference sequence). The ends were cut back, 7 bases at V and 3 bases at J, with 13 bases in the middle. This CDR3 is 13 amino acids long. In DNA, the CDR3 is TGTGCCAGTACCCTACCGTGGGGCTACGAGCAGTACTTC. Translation gives CASTLPWGYEQYF. Full variable domain (missing parts from reference TRBV19 and TRBJ2-7): DGGITQSPKYLFRKEGQNVTLSCEQNLNHDAMYWYRQDPGQGLRLIYYSQIVNDFQKGDIAEGYSVSREKKESFPLTVTSAQKNPTAFYLCASTLPWGYEQYFGPGTRLTVT.

This sequence joins TRBV5-1 and TRBJ2-7; D gene unclear. V was pared by 0 bases and J by 2 bases, with 9 bases between. This CDR3 comprises 14 residues. The germline V gene has CDR1 SGHRS and CDR2 YFSETQ. The CDR3 sequence is CASSLVVSPYEQYF. CDR3 DNA: TGCGCCAGCAGCTTGGTGGTCAGCCCCTACGAGCAGTACTTC.

V usage is TRBV6-5 and J usage is TRBJ1-5; 9 bases agree with TRBD1. CDR1 is MNHEY, CDR2 SVGAGI, per germline. V shed 5 bases, J shed 1 base, and the junction held 3 bases outside the gene matches. CDR3 size: 15 residues. The CDR3 bases are TGTGCCAGCAGTCCGGACAGGGGAAGCAATCAGCCCCAGCATTTT. It yields the protein CASSPDRGSNQPQHF.

The V call is TRBV5-8, the J call TRBJ2-3; 7 positions agree with TRBD2. This CDR3 is 15 amino acids long. Germline V lookup: CDR1 SGHTS, CDR2 YDEGEE. V lost 2 bases and J lost 4; bases outside the gene matches: 7. This CDR3 is CASSFPSGVPDTQYF. The CDR3 nucleotides are TGTGCCAGCAGCTTCCCAAGCGGGGTCCCAGATACGCAGTATTTT.

The gene calls are TRBV30 and TRBJ1-2; 9 bases are a match to TRBD1. The J segment lost 6 bases and the V segment lost 0 bases, leaving 8 bases of the junction unmatched. The CDR3 consists of 15 residues. The germline V gene has CDR1 GTSNPN and CDR2 SVGIG (reference sequence). The CDR3 DNA sequence: TGTGCCTGGAGTGTCGATCACAGGGGGCATCATGGCTACACCTTC. It is translated as CAWSVDHRGHHGYTF. The variable domain in full, with the rest retrieved from reference TRBV30 and TRBJ1-2, is SQTIHQWPATLVQPVGSPLSLECTVEGTSNPNLYWYRQAAGRGLQLLFYSVGIGQISSEVPQNLSASRPQDRQFILSSKKLLLSDSGFYLCAWSVDHRGHHGYTFGSGTRLTVV.

The V gene is TRBV6-4, the J gene TRBJ1-1; TRBD1 aligns across 7 bases. This CDR3 region has 13 residues. Germline lookup yields CDR1 MRHNA and CDR2 SNTAGT. Trimming removed 5 bases from V and 5 bases from J; junction bases left unmatched: 5. The CDR3 sequence is CASSLNRGTEAFF. The CDR3 coding sequence is TGTGCCAGCAGTCTTAACAGGGGAACTGAAGCTTTCTTT.

The gene calls are TRBV12-5 and TRBJ2-3; D remains ambiguous. CDR1 is LGHNT, CDR2 FRNRAP, per germline. The CDR3 spans 14 residues. V lost 6 bases to trimming and J lost 2 bases, with 12 bases between them. Here the CDR3 DNA reads TGTGCTAGTGGCTCGGGTGGGGTCACAGATACGCAGTATTTT. This encodes CASGSGGVTDTQYF.

The chain couples TRBV10-1 to TRBJ2-5; D may match TRBD1 or TRBD2 (6 bases each). The CDR3 is made up of 14 amino acids. Trimming cost V 4 bases and J 0 bases, with 9 bases left between them. Germline CDR1 WNHNN, CDR2 SYGVQD (reference sequence). For the CDR3, the DNA is TGCGCCAGCAGTGTGGGGGGCAACCAAGAGACCCAGTACTTC. It encodes CASSVGGNQETQYF.

The V and J genes are TRBV9 and TRBJ1-5; 8 bases match TRBD1. Germline V lookup: CDR1 SGDLS, CDR2 YYNGEE. V lost 3 bases to trimming and J lost 4 bases; unmatched junction nucleotides: 3. CDR3 length: 14 residues. The CDR3 spells CASSEGTGNQPQHF. In nucleotides, the CDR3 is TGTGCCAGCAGCGAGGGGACAGGAAATCAGCCCCAGCATTTT.

The chain recombines TRBV28 with TRBJ1-2, with D possibly being TRBD1 (5 bases). This CDR3 contains 16 residues. Germline V gene sequence: CDR1 MDHEN, CDR2 SYDVKM. Trimming cost V 4 bases and J 7 bases, with 22 bases left between them. Here the CDR3 reads CASSSGGNAGAFGYTF. CDR3 DNA: TGTGCCAGCAGTTCTGGGGGGAACGCGGGCGCCTTTGGCTACACCTTC.

This clone was counted a single time. The rearrangement joins TRBV19 to TRBJ2-7; D not resolved. This CDR3 region has 14 residues. The germline CDR1 and CDR2 sequences are LNHDA and SQIVND (reference sequence). V was clipped by 5 bases and J by 0 bases, with 11 bases between them. The CDR3 coding sequence is TGTGCCAGTAGTGCGAGCTTCCTCTCCTACGAGCAGTACTTC. As protein: CASSASFLSYEQYF.

The chain has TRBV27 and TRBJ2-5; D may be TRBD2 (5 bases). The CDR3 spans 15 residues. V lost 6 bases, J lost 5 bases, and 19 bases lay in between. Germline V gives CDR1 MNHEY, CDR2 SMNVEV (reference sequence). The CDR3 is CASRPSGLPEETQYF. The CDR3, as DNA: TGTGCCAGCAGACCCTCTGGACTGCCGGAGGAGACCCAGTACTTC.

This clone came up a few times. No conserved phenylalanine or tryptophan is present at the end of the CDR3, so a read error is the likely explanation. V usage is TRBV5-1 and J usage is TRBJ1-1, with D possibly being TRBD1 (6 bases). V lost 6 bases to trimming and J lost 1 base, with 16 bases between them. This CDR3 is built from 15 residues. Germline V gene sequence: CDR1 SGHRS, CDR2 YFSETQ. The CDR3 here is CASTPGRGRNTEAFS. DNA of the CDR3: TGCGCCAGCACCCCCGGCAGGGGACGGAACACTGAAGCTTTCTCT.

V and J are TRBV5-1 and TRBJ1-2; no definite D call. V shed 4 bases and J shed 7 bases, with 17 bases lying between them. Germline V gene lookup returns CDR1 SGHRS and CDR2 YFSETQ. There are 14 residues in the CDR3. The CDR3 DNA follows: TGCGCCAGCAGCATCCGAGGTGACGCTTCTGGCTACACCTTC. Its translation is CASSIRGDASGYTF.

The V gene is TRBV7-2, the J gene TRBJ1-5; D gene uncertain. Trimming took 2 bases from V and 6 from J, leaving 14 bases between them. The CDR3 extends over 15 amino acids. The germline CDR1 and CDR2 sequences are SGHTA and FQGNSA. CDR3 in DNA: TGTGCCAGCAGCTTAAGTCGGCCAGGCGGTCAGCCCCAGCATTTT. Translation: CASSLSRPGGQPQHF.

The chain joins TRBV5-1 to TRBJ1-1; a weak D match, TRBD1 (6 bases). This CDR3 has 16 amino acids. V lost 2 bases and J 6 bases, leaving 20 bases between the germline ends. Germline loops: CDR1 SGHRS, CDR2 YFSETQ. The CDR3 nucleotides are TGCGCCAGCAGCTTTGGGTCCAGCGGCAGGGGCGCTGAAGCTTTCTTT. Translating gives CASSFGSSGRGAEAFF.

This clone was recorded once. V usage is TRBV7-2 and J usage is TRBJ2-2; 9 nucleotides match TRBD2. The V gene's germline CDR1 is SGHTA and CDR2 FQGNSA. With V trimmed by 1 base and J by 7 bases, 4 bases remained unmatched. The CDR3 covers 15 residues. CDR3 sequence: CASSLGGGGVGELFF. CDR3 nucleotide sequence: TGTGCCAGCAGCTTAGGCGGGGGGGGCGTCGGGGAGCTGTTTTTT.

V usage is TRBV7-2 and J usage is TRBJ2-7, with 8 nucleotides matching TRBD1. The CDR3 contains 15 residues. CDR1 is SGHTA and CDR2 is FQGNSA in the germline V gene. Trimming cost V 7 bases and J 4 bases; bases outside gene matches: 12. The CDR3 protein is CASKPGQAIFYEQYF. The CDR3 DNA reads TGTGCCAGCAAACCGGGACAGGCCATATTTTACGAGCAGTACTTC.

This clone showed up just once. This chain uses TRBV6-5 with TRBJ1-1; 9 bases agree with TRBD1. This CDR3 spans 14 amino acids. CDR1 is MNHEY and CDR2 is SVGAGI in the germline V gene. V was clipped by 7 bases and J by 6 bases; unmatched bases: 9. CDR3 coding DNA: TGTGCCAGCAATAACAGGGGGCGGGGGGCTGAAGCTTTCTTT. Its translation is CASNNRGRGAEAFF.

V gene TRBV19 combines with J gene TRBJ2-7, with 10 bases matching TRBD1. The CDR3 is 15 residues long. Germline V gene data show CDR1 as LNHDA and CDR2 as SQIVND (reference sequence). V was pared by 3 bases and J by 3 bases, with 5 bases of the junction left unmatched. The CDR3 DNA reads TGTGCCAGTAGTATCGGGACAGGGGTCGACTACGAGCAGTACTTC. It specifies CASSIGTGVDYEQYF.

The V gene is TRBV19, the J gene TRBJ2-7; D not resolved. Deletions cut 5 bases from V and 0 bases from J, with 8 bases between. CDR3 length: 13 amino acids. CDR1 is LNHDA, CDR2 SQIVND, per germline (reference sequence). In DNA, the CDR3 is TGTGCCAGTAGTGACATTGACTCCTACGAGCAGTACTTC. Its protein is CASSDIDSYEQYF.

This rearrangement joins TRBV14 to TRBJ1-2; D possibly corresponds to TRBD1 (5 bases). This CDR3 contains 14 residues. V lost 1 base and J 3 bases, leaving 9 bases between the germline ends. Germline V gives CDR1 SGHDN, CDR2 FVKESK. The CDR3 region has the DNA TGTGCCAGCAGCCAAGTGGCGGGGGACTATGGCTACACCTTC. Protein: CASSQVAGDYGYTF.